This is a list of T cell receptor beta chains from one sample in a study of T cell responses to AZD1222 COVID-19 vaccine. Sequencing used immunoSEQ multiplex PCR; TCRdb keeps in-frame clones, though not all of them. Of 95,000 to 100,000 clones detected, about 88% appear once; the ten largest clones hold about 15%. The material sequenced was peripheral blood, taken 28 days after the second AZD1222 dose. These receptors were collected from an adult who received the AZD1222 COVID-19 vaccine. CDR3s include the opening cysteine and the closing phenylalanine or tryptophan. D genes are given only for firm matches. Clone sizes are given selectively: once, few, many, or a class where the clone is expanded.

size,V,J,D,DNA,CDR3
NA,TRBV7-2,TRBJ2-7,TRBD2,TGTGCCAGCAGTCATCGACTAGCGGGGAAATACGAGCAGTACTTC,CASSHRLAGKYEQYF
NA,TRBV3-1/TRBV3-2,TRBJ1-2,TRBD1,TGTGCCAGCAGCCCAGACAGGGTTGGCTACACCTTC,CASSPDRVGYTF
few,TRBV10-3,TRBJ1-4,TRBD1,TGTGCCATCGCGGAGGACAGGTCCGAAAAACTGTTTTTT,CAIAEDRSEKLFF
NA,TRBV28,TRBJ1-6,NA,TGTGCCAGCAGCTGGGGGAATTATAATTCACCCCTCCACTTT,CASSWGNYNSPLHF
NA,TRBV19,TRBJ2-7,TRBD2,TGTGCCAGTAGTTTCGGACTAGCGGAAACCTACGAGCAGTACTTC,CASSFGLAETYEQYF
NA,TRBV6-6,TRBJ1-1,TRBD1,TGTGCCAGCAGTTACTCCGGGACAGGGGGACTAGCGCATGCTTTCTTT,CASSYSGTGGLAHAFF
NA,TRBV28,TRBJ1-6,TRBD1,TGTGCCAGCAGTCCACCCGGGACAGGGTCGAATTCACCCCTCCACTTT,CASSPPGTGSNSPLHF
NA,TRBV11-2,TRBJ2-7,TRBD1,TGTGCCAGCAGCGACTACAGGGGTATCTACTACGAGCAGTACTTC,CASSDYRGIYYEQYF
NA,TRBV30,TRBJ1-2,NA,TGTGCCTGGAGTGTAAGTCGCAGGGGTGGTGGCTACACCTTC,CAWSVSRRGGGYTF
once,TRBV4-1,TRBJ1-6,NA,TGCGCCAGCAGCCAGGGGGGGGCGGGGATCCCATCCGTCTATTCACCCCTCCACTTT,CASSQGGAGIPSVYSPLHF
NA,TRBV6-5,TRBJ1-1,TRBD1,TGTGCCAGCAGCACCGGAGGGACAGGGTTGGCTGAAGCTTTCTTT,CASSTGGTGLAEAFF
NA,TRBV7-9,TRBJ1-5,NA,TGTGCCAGCAGTTCCGGGACAAGTAGCAATCAGCCCCAGCATTTT,CASSSGTSSNQPQHF
once,TRBV7-2,TRBJ2-7,TRBD1,TGTGCCAGCAGCCCGAGGGGGCAACGTGGAGACTACGAGCAGTACTTC,CASSPRGQRGDYEQYF
once,TRBV2,TRBJ2-5,NA,TGTGCCAGCAGTGCATTAACGGGGGCGCAATCGGGGGCCCAGTACTTC,CASSALTGAQSGAQYF
once,TRBV28,TRBJ2-2,NA,TGTGCCAGCAGTTTAATCCTAGCGACAAACACCGGGGAGCTGTTTTTT,CASSLILATNTGELFF
NA,TRBV11-2,TRBJ2-3,NA,TGTGCCAGCAGCTTAGGCGGGTACGGCACAGATACGCAGTATTTT,CASSLGGYGTDTQYF
NA,TRBV6-1,TRBJ2-5,TRBD2,TGTGCCAGCAGTGAATCCGGGGGGAAAGAGACCCAGTACTTC,CASSESGGKETQYF
NA,TRBV3-1/TRBV3-2,TRBJ2-1,TRBD2,TGTGCCAGCAGCGAGGGTAGCGGGAGCTACAATGAGCAGTTCTTC,CASSEGSGSYNEQFF
few,TRBV7-6,TRBJ1-1,TRBD1,TGTGCCAGCAGCTTAGCACAGACAGGGTGGTACACTGAAGCTTTCTTT,CASSLAQTGWYTEAFF
NA,TRBV18,TRBJ1-1,NA,TGTGCCAGCTCACCAAGCGGGCTGCACACTGAAGCTTTCTTT,CASSPSGLHTEAFF
NA,TRBV5-1,TRBJ2-7,TRBD1,TGCGCCAGCAGCCTCGGACAGGGTGCATTCCACGAGCAGTACTTC,CASSLGQGAFHEQYF
NA,TRBV27,TRBJ2-7,NA,TGTGCCAGCAGTTTAAGACAGCTCTCCTACGAGCAGTACTTC,CASSLRQLSYEQYF
NA,TRBV28,TRBJ2-1,NA,TGTGCCAGCAGCGGACTGAAGCGGGTACTCAATGAGCAGTTCTTC,CASSGLKRVLNEQFF
NA,TRBV7-9,TRBJ2-7,TRBD2,TGTGCCAGCAGCTTAGCGGGAGGGACCTACGAGCAGTACTTC,CASSLAGGTYEQYF
NA,TRBV4-1,TRBJ2-7,TRBD2,TGCGCCAGCAACCCGGGACTAGCGGGTTCCTACGAGCAGTACTTC,CASNPGLAGSYEQYF
NA,TRBV23-1,TRBJ1-1,TRBD1,TGCGCCAGCAGTCGAGCTCGGGACAGGGCAAAGAACACTGAAGCTTTCTTT,CASSRARDRAKNTEAFF